This TCR beta chain was captured in a study of cytomegalovirus exposure and HLA in healthy donors. Study-wide results and caveats: Analysis performed later showed TCR beta chains linked to HLA being more clonally expanded than equally common others. A previous analysis found most TCR beta V segments productive roughly 87% or roughly 30% of the time. A list of 164 TCR beta chains associated with cytomegalovirus was given.

Remarks on this clone: The antigen is not known.

The PCR had 60 Vbeta and 13 Jbeta primers. Repertoires were generated with immunoSEQ multiplex PCR, while TCRdb's copy carries only in-frame clones and drops some. This sample yields fewer than 200,000 clones, of which roughly 80% are seen a single time; about 2.5% belongs to the top ten. J lost 5 bases, V lost 5 bases, and 5 bases had no gene match. Germline CDR1 is MDHEN and CDR2 is SYDVKM. The CDR3 sequence is 13 residues long. Sequencing was performed on PBMCs. This TCR came from a male donor in good health and CMV-seronegative. The chain carries TRBV28 and TRBJ1-2; 7 bases agree with TRBD1. The chain's CDR3 is CASSPRQGYGYTF. CDR3 coding DNA: TGTGCCAGCAGTCCCCGACAGGGTTATGGCTACACCTTC.